Shown below are 21 T cell receptor beta chains from a single sample sequenced in a study of blood T cell repertoires in COVID-19. Profiling relied on immunoSEQ multiplex PCR, and the TCRdb table lists in-frame clones only, not all of them. This table holds 200,000 to 250,000 clones, around 90% found once. The sample taken for sequencing was PBMCs or T cells enriched from blood (not recorded which). All receptors come from a man aged 25-40 years who had been exposed to COVID-19.

The chain combines TRBV5-4 with TRBJ2-3, with D possibly matching TRBD2 (5 bases). The germline V and J ends were trimmed by 5 bases and 2 bases, with 9 bases remaining between them. Germline CDR1 and CDR2: SGHNT and YYREEE (reference sequence). The CDR3 consists of 13 residues. The CDR3 region has the DNA TGTGCCAGCAGACTAGGAACCACAGATACGCAGTATTTT. Protein product: CASRLGTTDTQYF.

For this clone: At the DNA level, this CDR3 is encoded by other sequences in the same sample as well. V usage is TRBV4-1 and J usage is TRBJ1-2, with D possibly matching TRBD1 (6 bases). V was shortened by 3 bases and J by 8 bases, with 16 bases between the two germline ends. The CDR3 length is 14 residues. CDR1 is MGHRA, CDR2 YSYEKL, per germline. The CDR3: CASSQPGQLRGYTF. CDR3 DNA: TGCGCCAGCAGCCAGCCGGGACAATTAAGAGGCTACACCTTC.

V usage is TRBV27 and J usage is TRBJ1-2, with D maybe TRBD1 (6 bases). The CDR3 consists of 16 residues. The germline CDR1 and CDR2 sequences are MNHEY and SMNVEV (reference sequence). The ends were cut back, 5 bases at V and 2 bases at J, with 18 bases in the middle. The CDR3 reads CASSEIGAGANYGYTF. For the CDR3, the DNA is TGTGCCAGCAGTGAAATCGGGGCAGGGGCGAACTATGGCTACACCTTC.

The genes are TRBV6-4 and TRBJ2-3; a weak D match, TRBD2 (5 bases). CDR3 length equals 13 residues. Trimming stripped 6 bases from V and 6 bases from J, with 13 bases between. Germline CDR1 is MRHNA and CDR2 is SNTAGT. CDR3 amino acids: CASSGLNGDTQYF. CDR3 nucleotides: TGTGCCAGCAGCGGACTGAATGGGGATACGCAGTATTTT.

The chain carries TRBV9 and TRBJ2-3; TRBD2 aligns across 10 bases. Looked up from germline, CDR1 is SGDLS and CDR2 is YYNGEE. The CDR3 is 17 amino acids. The V segment lost 0 bases and the J segment 2 bases; nucleotides outside the gene matches: 6. CDR3 in DNA: TGTGCCAGCAGCGTAGTTAGCGGGGGGCCCACCACAGATACGCAGTATTTT. It codes for CASSVVSGGPTTDTQYF.

The chain is built from TRBV7-3 and TRBJ2-3, with 14 bases lining up with TRBD2. This CDR3 is built from 16 residues. The junction had 8 bases not matched to a gene; V was cut back by 5 bases and J by 7 bases. The germline V gene has CDR1 SGHTA and CDR2 FQGTGA. The DNA of the CDR3 is TGTGCCAGCAGCCCCGGGACTAGCGGGGGTGGTAATACGCAGTATTTT. Translating it yields CASSPGTSGGGNTQYF.

V is TRBV4-2 and J is TRBJ1-4; the D gene is possibly TRBD1 (5 bases). This CDR3 region has 14 residues. Trimming shortened V by 1 base and J by 9 bases, and 12 bases separated the two germline ends. The germline V gene encodes CDR1 LGHNA and CDR2 YNFKEQ. CDR3 sequence: CASSQGGEDQKLFF. In nucleotides, the CDR3 is TGTGCCAGCAGCCAAGGGGGCGAGGATCAAAAACTGTTTTTT.

V usage is TRBV7-3 and J usage is TRBJ1-5; D gene ambiguous. The CDR3 loop spans 18 amino acids. V shed 5 bases and J shed 0 bases, with 20 bases lying between them. The germline V gene has CDR1 SGHTA and CDR2 FQGTGA. The CDR3 DNA is TGTGCCAGCAGCCACACTCCTGCAGGAGGCTATAGCAATCAGCCCCAGCATTTT. The encoded protein is CASSHTPAGGYSNQPQHF.

V gene TRBV7-9 combines with J gene TRBJ1-1, with unresolved D. V was shortened by 2 bases and J by 3 bases, with 10 bases between the two germline ends. CDR1 and CDR2 (germline): SEHNR, FQNEAQ (reference sequence). CDR3 length: 14 residues. This CDR3 is CASSLFKGDTEAFF. As DNA, the CDR3 is TGTGCCAGCAGCTTATTTAAAGGAGACACTGAAGCTTTCTTT. The variable domain in full, with the rest retrieved from reference TRBV7-9 and TRBJ1-1, is DTGVSQNPRHKITKRGQNVTFRCDPISEHNRLYWYRQTLGQGPEFLTYFQNEAQLEKSRLLSDRFSAERPKGSFSTLEIQRTEQGDSAMYLCASSLFKGDTEAFFGQGTRLTVV.

The chain has TRBV28 and TRBJ1-2, with D hard to call. V was shortened by 5 bases and J by 4 bases, with 14 bases between the two germline ends. The CDR3 sequence is 14 residues long. Germline V gene sequence: CDR1 MDHEN, CDR2 SYDVKM. The CDR3, as DNA: TGTGCCAGCAGTCCCCCCCGGAGTGCCTATGGCTACACCTTC. This sequence encodes CASSPPRSAYGYTF.

The rearrangement joins TRBV9 to TRBJ1-6, with D maybe TRBD1 (6 bases). The ends were cut back, 3 bases at V and 3 bases at J, with 13 bases in the middle. The CDR3 is 16 amino acids. Per germline, CDR1 SGDLS and CDR2 YYNGEE. In DNA, the CDR3 is TGTGCCAGCAGCGAGACCGACAGGTTCTATAATTCACCCCTCCACTTT. It codes for CASSETDRFYNSPLHF.

This rearrangement joins TRBV12-3 or TRBV12-4 to TRBJ2-5; D remains unclear. Trimming cost V 5 bases and J 3 bases, with 7 bases left between them. The CDR3 is 12 amino acids. Here the CDR3 DNA reads TGTGCCAGCAGTAGAGAGGAAGAGACCCAGTACTTC. Translation gives CASSREEETQYF.

The chain carries TRBV7-6 and TRBJ1-3; TRBD1 is a possible D gene (6 bases). The germline V gene encodes CDR1 SGHVS and CDR2 FNYEAQ. The length of the CDR3 is 19 residues. V was cut by 5 bases and J by 2 bases, with 25 bases left in between. CDR3 nucleotide sequence: TGTGCCAGCAGCACGAAACAGGGAGGGAGGCAGAAAACTGGAAACACCATATATTTT. Its translation is CASSTKQGGRQKTGNTIYF.

The J gene is TRBJ1-6, the V gene TRBV5-4, with TRBD1 matching over 7 bases. The CDR3 is 17 residues long. The trim removed 2 bases at V and 9 bases at J, leaving 14 bases unmatched. The V gene's germline CDR1 is SGHNT and CDR2 YYREEE (reference sequence). CDR3 in amino acids: CASSFGPTTGLTSPLHF. In DNA form, the CDR3 reads TGTGCCAGCAGCTTTGGGCCTACGACAGGGCTAACTTCACCCCTCCACTTT.

CDR3 protein: CASSSGDGYTF. The CDR3 DNA sequence: TGTGCCAGCAGCTCAGGGGATGGCTACACCTTC. V usage is TRBV12-3 or TRBV12-4 and J usage is TRBJ1-2, with D maybe TRBD1 (6 bases). The CDR3 covers 11 residues. Trimming stripped 6 bases from V and 6 bases from J, with 8 bases between.

This chain joins TRBV10-3 and TRBJ1-6; D gene ambiguous. V lost 6 bases, J lost 9 bases, and 12 bases lay in between. The germline V gene has CDR1 ENHRY and CDR2 SYGVKD. The CDR3 has 13 amino acids. CDR3 loop: CAIRADPGSPLHF. CDR3 coding DNA: TGTGCCATCAGGGCAGACCCGGGTTCACCCCTCCACTTT.

The chain employs TRBV28 and TRBJ1-5, with 10 nucleotides matching TRBD1. CDR1 MDHEN and CDR2 SYDVKM come from the germline V gene. Trimming at V came to 3 bases and at J to 9 bases, leaving 11 bases not matched to a gene. The CDR3 is made up of 16 amino acids. CDR3 DNA sequence: TGTGCCAGCAGTTTCGAGCCGGGACAGGGGTATCGGCCCCAGCATTTT. It translates to CASSFEPGQGYRPQHF. Drawing the rest from reference TRBV28 and TRBJ1-5, the complete variable domain is DVKVTQSSRYLVKRTGEKVFLECVQDMDHENMFWYRQDPGLGLRLIYFSYDVKMKEKGDIPEGYSVSREKKERFSLILESASTNQTSMYLCASSFEPGQGYRPQHFGDGTRLSIL.

The chain couples TRBV29-1 to TRBJ2-2, with a tentative D call TRBD1 (6 bases). V was trimmed by 6 bases and J by 6 bases, leaving 11 bases between them. Per the germline V gene, CDR1 is SQVTM and CDR2 is ANQGSEA. This CDR3 contains 12 residues. CDR3 coding DNA: TGCAGCGTAGGAGAGGGGGCCGGGGAGCTGTTTTTT. It specifies CSVGEGAGELFF.

This chain uses TRBV7-8 with TRBJ2-7; possible D gene TRBD1, 6 bases. CDR1 and CDR2 (germline): SGHVS, FQNEAQ. The V end was cut by 4 bases, the J end by 6 bases, with 13 bases between. This CDR3 is 13 amino acids long. Here the CDR3 reads CASSYRQDSEQYF. The DNA for the CDR3 is TGTGCCAGCAGCTACCGACAGGACTCCGAGCAGTACTTC.

This clone was counted many times. The chain employs TRBV5-4 and TRBJ2-5, with D possibly TRBD2 on 6 matching bases. This CDR3 is built from 17 residues. Trimming cost V 3 bases and J 4 bases, with 22 bases left between them. Germline values: CDR1 SGHNT, CDR2 YYREEE (reference sequence). The CDR3 sequence: CASSWRGRGSDGETQYF. CDR3 bases: TGTGCCAGCAGCTGGAGGGGCCGTGGGTCCGATGGAGAGACCCAGTACTTC.

This rearrangement joins TRBV19 to TRBJ2-4; TRBD1 matches at 9 bases. V gave up 6 bases and J gave up 6 bases; unmatched junction bases: 9. Germline V gene data show CDR1 as LNHDA and CDR2 as SQIVND (reference sequence). The CDR3 is 15 residues long. CDR3 DNA: TGTGCCAGTAGGGATCGGGGGACAGGGACAAACATTCAGTACTTC. Its protein is CASRDRGTGTNIQYF.